The sequence of this T cell receptor (beta chain) was determined in a study of control samples from healthy donors and cancer patients. The germline V gene encodes CDR1 SEHNR and CDR2 FQNEAQ (reference sequence). The CDR3 length is 15 residues. V was clipped by 6 bases and J by 4 bases; unmatched bases: 8. The protocol was immunoSEQ multiplex PCR, while the TCRdb copy is restricted to in-frame clones and leaves out a portion. This sample has approximately 97,000 clones, with just under 85% found just once. The sample comprised blood. The receptor's source is a man aged 25-45 years in good health. The chain uses TRBV7-9 and TRBJ2-2; 7 nucleotides agree with TRBD1. The CDR3: CASSGSGQSTGELFF. The CDR3 nucleotides are TGTGCCAGCAGTGGCTCGGGACAGAGCACCGGGGAGCTGTTTTTT.